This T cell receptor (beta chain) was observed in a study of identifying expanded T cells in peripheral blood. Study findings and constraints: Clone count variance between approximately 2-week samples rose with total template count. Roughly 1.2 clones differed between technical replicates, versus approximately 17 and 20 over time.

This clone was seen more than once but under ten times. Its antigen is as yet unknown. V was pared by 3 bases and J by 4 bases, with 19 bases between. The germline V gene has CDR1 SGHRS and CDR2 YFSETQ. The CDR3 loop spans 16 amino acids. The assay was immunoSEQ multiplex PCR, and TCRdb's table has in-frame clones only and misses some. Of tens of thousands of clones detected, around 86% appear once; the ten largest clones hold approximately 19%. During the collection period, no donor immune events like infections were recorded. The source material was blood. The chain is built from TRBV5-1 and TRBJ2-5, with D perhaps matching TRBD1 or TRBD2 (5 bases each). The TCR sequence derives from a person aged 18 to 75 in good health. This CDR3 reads CASSSSRGPKVETQYF. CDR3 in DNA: TGCGCCAGCAGCTCCAGTCGGGGCCCCAAAGTAGAGACCCAGTACTTC.